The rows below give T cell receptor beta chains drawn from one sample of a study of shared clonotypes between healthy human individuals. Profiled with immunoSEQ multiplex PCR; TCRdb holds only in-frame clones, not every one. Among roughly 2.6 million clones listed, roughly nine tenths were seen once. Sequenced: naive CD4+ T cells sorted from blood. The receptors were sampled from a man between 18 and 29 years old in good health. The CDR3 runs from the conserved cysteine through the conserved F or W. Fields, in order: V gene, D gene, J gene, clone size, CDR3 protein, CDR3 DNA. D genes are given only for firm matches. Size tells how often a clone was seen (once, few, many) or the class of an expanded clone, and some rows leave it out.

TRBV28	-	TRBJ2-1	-	CASSSQGWGTADNEQFF	TGTGCCAGCAGTTCCCAAGGGTGGGGGACGGCCGACAATGAGCAGTTCTTC
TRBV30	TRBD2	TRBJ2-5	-	CAWSISGRETQYF	TGTGCCTGGAGTATAAGCGGGAGAGAGACCCAGTACTTC
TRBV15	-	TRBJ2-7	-	CATSRGDVWTYEQYF	TGTGCCACCAGCAGAGGGGACGTTTGGACCTACGAGCAGTACTTC
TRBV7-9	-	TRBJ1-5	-	CASSDVSNQPQHF	TGTGCCAGCAGCGACGTGAGCAATCAGCCCCAGCATTTT
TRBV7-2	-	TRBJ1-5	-	CASSLQHPPQPQHF	TGTGCCAGCAGCTTACAACACCCGCCCCAGCCCCAGCATTTT
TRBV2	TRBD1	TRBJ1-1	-	CASSDPTGGTEAFF	TGTGCCAGCAGCGATCCCACAGGGGGCACTGAAGCTTTCTTT
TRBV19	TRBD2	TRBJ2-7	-	CASRTSGGSYEQYF	TGTGCCAGTAGAACTAGCGGGGGATCCTACGAGCAGTACTTC
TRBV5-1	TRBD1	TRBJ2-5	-	CASSLGQGARETQYF	TGCGCCAGCAGCTTGGGACAGGGGGCGCGAGAGACCCAGTACTTC
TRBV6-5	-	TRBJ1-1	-	CASSNRVRGAFF	TGTGCCAGCAGCAACAGGGTACGAGGGGCTTTCTTT
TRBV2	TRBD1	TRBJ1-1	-	CASSPKVTGRAFF	TGTGCCAGCAGTCCGAAAGTGACAGGGCGAGCTTTCTTT
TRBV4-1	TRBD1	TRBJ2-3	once	CASSRDRGTDTQYF	TGCGCCAGCAGCCGGGACAGGGGCACAGATACGCAGTATTTT
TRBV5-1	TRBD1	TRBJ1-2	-	CASSIGTATYGYTF	TGCGCCAGCAGCATCGGGACAGCTACCTATGGCTACACCTTC
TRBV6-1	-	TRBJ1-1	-	CASSTLRGNTEAFF	TGTGCCAGCAGTACCCTGCGGGGGAACACTGAAGCTTTCTTT
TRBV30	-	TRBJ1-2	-	CAWAPDSYGYTF	TGTGCCTGGGCCCCTGACAGTTATGGCTACACCTTC
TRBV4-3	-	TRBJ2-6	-	CASSPWTGANVLTF	TGCGCCAGCAGCCCGTGGACTGGGGCCAACGTCCTGACTTTC
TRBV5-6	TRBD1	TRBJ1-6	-	CASSFYRTGANSPLHF	TGTGCCAGCAGCTTCTATAGGACAGGCGCTAATTCACCCCTCCACTTT
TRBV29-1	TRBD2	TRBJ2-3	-	CSVGLAGGPQADTQYF	TGCAGCGTTGGACTAGCGGGAGGTCCCCAGGCCGATACGCAGTATTTT
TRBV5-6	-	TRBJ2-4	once	CASSLGGAPKNIQYF	TGTGCCAGCAGCTTAGGGGGTGCCCCCAAAAACATTCAGTACTTC
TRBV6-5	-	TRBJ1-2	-	CAASRRDTISGYTF	TGTGCCGCCAGCCGCCGGGACACAATTAGTGGCTACACCTTC
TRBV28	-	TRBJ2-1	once	CASSLEEEQFF	TGTGCCAGCAGTTTAGAAGAGGAGCAGTTCTTC
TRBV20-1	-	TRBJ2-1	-	CSASPDNEQFF	TGCAGTGCTAGTCCCGACAATGAGCAGTTCTTC
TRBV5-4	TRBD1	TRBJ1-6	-	CASSRGSGTGDSPLHF	TGTGCCAGCAGCAGGGGGTCCGGGACAGGGGATTCACCCCTCCACTTT
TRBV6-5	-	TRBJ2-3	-	CASSYSGFTDTQYF	TGTGCCAGCAGTTACTCAGGGTTCACAGATACGCAGTATTTT
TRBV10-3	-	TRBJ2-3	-	CAISEHGTDTQYF	TGTGCCATCAGTGAGCATGGGACAGATACGCAGTATTTT
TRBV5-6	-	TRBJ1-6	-	CASSLVGSSYNSPLHF	TGTGCCAGCAGCTTGGTTGGCAGCTCCTATAATTCACCCCTCCACTTT
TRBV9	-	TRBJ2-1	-	CASSKVDRIRNEQFF	TGTGCCAGCAGCAAGGTGGACCGGATACGCAATGAGCAGTTCTTC
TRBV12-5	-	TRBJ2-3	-	CASGLPQRAYF	TGTGCTAGTGGTTTGCCTCAGCGGGCGTATTTT
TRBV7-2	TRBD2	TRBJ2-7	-	CASSLEGTSGNRQQYF	TGTGCCAGCAGCTTAGAAGGGACTAGCGGGAACCGCCAGCAGTACTTC